This is a list of T cell receptor beta chains from one sample in a study of CD8+CD57+ T cells in acquired aplastic anemia. TCRdb itself ran the reads through MiXCR, one entry per CDR3 protein. The sample yields roughly 420,000 distinct CDR3 sequences, 65% to 80% seen once. The sample taken for sequencing was sorted CD4+, CD8+, or CD8+CD57+ T cells (not recorded which) from PBMCs. These receptor sequences come from a human donor in good health, serving as a control. Each CDR3 is given with its conserved first and last residue.

TRBJ2-3,TRBV9,CASSVRGLAATSKYF
TRBJ2-3,TRBV7-9,CASSLGTDTQSFTQYF
TRBJ1-1,TRBV10-3,CAISKGQRGAFF
TRBJ2-5,TRBV19,CASSTGGQETQYF
TRBJ2-7,TRBV20-1,CSARDVRTEQYF
TRBJ1-2,TRBV24-1,CATSVGSDSYGYTF
NA,TRBV7-4,CASSGARTYNEQFF
TRBJ1-6,TRBV5-8,CASSLVRDSPLHF
TRBJ1-1,TRBV5-1,CASSLAGRTEAFF
TRBJ2-1,TRBV19,CASSGARGGSYNEQFF
TRBJ1-5,TRBV2,CASSEDRDSNQPQHF
TRBJ2-5,TRBV7-9,CASSIVETQYF
TRBJ2-3,TRBV2,CASSAGDTQYF
TRBJ1-1,TRBV10-3,CAISTQGAPEAFF
TRBJ2-7,TRBV10-3,CASSAGQEGSAQYF
TRBJ1-2,TRBV10-3,CAISDALGAGYTF
TRBJ2-1,TRBV20-1,CSAIRGILGDEQFF
TRBJ2-5,TRBV20-1,CSASGELGTTQYF
TRBJ1-6,TRBV20-1,CSARESYGSYNSPLHF
TRBJ2-2,TRBV9,CASSLGGQTRGELFF
TRBJ2-3,TRBV5-6,CASTISRHTQYF
TRBJ2-4,TRBV2,CASSGQGLNIQYF
TRBJ2-7,TRBV19,CASSIPDRGSSYEQYF
TRBJ1-3,TRBV7-2,CASSSNPGTDGNTIYF
TRBJ1-3,TRBV7-2,CASSLEQVRGNSIYF
TRBJ2-2,TRBV7-3,CASSLRKAGQGSGELFF
TRBJ2-5,TRBV19,CAWSPGVGETQYF
TRBJ1-1,TRBV10-3,CAIGDRGQLGTEAFF
TRBJ1-2,TRBV9,CASSAHPGHAFTTF
TRBJ1-2,TRBV20-1,CSARASTGDYGYTF
TRBJ1-2,TRBV5-1,CASSVGPTNYGYTF
TRBJ2-3,TRBV12-3/TRBV12-4,CASSAGLPTDTQYF
TRBJ2-3,TRBV2,CASPGLAAGDTQYF
TRBJ2-6,TRBV6-2/TRBV6-3,CASSSTGILANVLTF
TRBJ1-6,TRBV6-6,CASSYSGRGDSPLHF
TRBJ1-3,TRBV20-1,CSARDLQGTYSGNTIYF
TRBJ1-1,TRBV19,CASSFRDKDNTEAFF
TRBJ1-2,TRBV24-1,CATSAPDRGSYGYTF
TRBJ1-2,TRBV20-1,CSASPSYGYTF
TRBJ2-3,TRBV2,CASRRRATDTQYF
TRBJ1-6,TRBV7-9,CASSSRDIGFGSLHF
TRBJ2-1,TRBV20-1,CSALDRTGVNEQFF
TRBJ2-7,TRBV7-2,CASSLDSGQHNEQQYF
TRBJ1-4,TRBV19,CASTSGAAGTGGEKLFF
TRBJ1-1,TRBV15,CATSRDYGTEAFF
TRBJ1-2,TRBV10-2,CASSYSEYTF
TRBJ1-2,TRBV20-1,CSVRAGHEQSF
TRBJ2-5,TRBV7-2,CASSLAGAAETQYF
TRBJ2-7,TRBV10-2,CASSGTGTYEQYF
TRBJ1-1,TRBV7-2,CASSMGGGSEAFF
NA,TRBV19,CASNGEGGGKNIQYF
TRBJ2-7,TRBV14,CASSQVPDSGYYEQYF
TRBJ2-7,TRBV4-1,CASSHTLSSEQYF
TRBJ1-1,TRBV12-3/TRBV12-4,CASRQLNTEAFF
TRBJ1-1,TRBV20-1,CSASGEEDTQAFF
TRBJ1-6,TRBV11-2,CASSAGTSRFHSPLHF
TRBJ2-7,TRBV7-3,CASSVAAGPYEQYF
TRBJ1-6,TRBV7-9,CASSPPQLSNLHF
TRBJ2-6,TRBV20-1,CSAGRCSGPNVLTF
TRBJ1-6,TRBV19,CASSPAGMSYNSPLHF